The 29 T cell receptor beta chains below all came from one sample that was sequenced in a study of blood T cells in healthy people across ages. With a J-beta primer mix and a sample-barcoded 5' primer, a second PCR ran roughly 7 to 11 cycles. In TCRdb, the 5' RACE reads were re-called with MiXCR into one record per CDR3 protein. The table lists 1.5 million to 2 million distinct CDR3 sequences, roughly 28% of them singletons. Sequenced input: blood. These receptor sequences come from a woman under 40 in good health.

This clonotype appeared many times. The chain couples TRBV7-2 to TRBJ2-5; D may be TRBD1 or TRBD2 (5 bases each). The CDR3 runs 13 residues. The germline V gene encodes CDR1 SGHTA and CDR2 FQGNSA. Trimming took off 5 bases at V and 12 bases at J, with 19 bases between the two ends. The CDR3 protein is CASSPLAPEGKYF. The CDR3 DNA reads TGTGCCAGCAGCCCATTAGCCCCTGAGGGGAAGTACTTC.

The rearrangement uses TRBV28 and TRBJ2-5; D uncertain. The better agreement between TRBJ2-7 and the DNA end casts doubt on the J call. The CDR3 consists of 15 residues. The germline V gene encodes CDR1 MDHEN and CDR2 SYDVKM. CDR3 in amino acids: CASSLPGKLRYEQYF. In nucleotides, the CDR3 is TGTGCCAGCAGTTTACCGGGCAAACTTAGGTACGAGCAGTACTTC.

The rearrangement links TRBV6-5 to TRBJ2-7, with D perhaps matching TRBD1 or TRBD2 (6 bases each). The V gene lost 0 bases and the J gene lost 12 bases, with 15 bases spanning the gap. The CDR3 loop spans 13 amino acids. Per the germline V gene, CDR1 is MNHEY and CDR2 is SVGAGI. The CDR3 sequence: CASSYSRGGLGYF. The CDR3 coding sequence is TGTGCCAGCAGTTACTCTCGTGGGGGGCTAGGGTACTTC.

This clonotype turned up a few times. The V and J genes are TRBV5-5 and TRBJ2-7; the match to TRBD2 covers 11 bases. V shed 10 bases and J 0 bases; nucleotides not matched to a gene: 15. Germline loops: CDR1 SGHKS, CDR2 YYEKEE (reference sequence). The CDR3 totals 17 residues. CDR3 DNA sequence: TGTGCCGGCACCCCAAGGGGACTAGCGGATAGCTCCTACGAGCAGTACTTC. Translated: CAGTPRGLADSSYEQYF.

This clonotype has a handful of counts. CDR3 protein: CAIAPGQGPHEQYF. CDR3 in DNA: TGTGCCATAGCCCCGGGACAGGGTCCCCACGAGCAGTACTTC. The rearrangement uses TRBV10-3 and TRBJ2-7; the match to TRBD1 covers 9 bases. CDR3 length: 14 residues. Looked up from germline, CDR1 is ENHRY and CDR2 is SYGVKD. The V gene end was trimmed by 9 bases and the J gene end by 5 bases; junction bases not matched to a gene: 11.

The chain recombines TRBV7-2 with TRBJ2-5, with D possibly matching TRBD2 (5 bases). The germline V and J ends were trimmed by 2 bases and 7 bases, with 14 bases remaining between them. The CDR3 has 14 residues. The germline gives CDR1 SGHTA, CDR2 FQGNSA. The DNA of the CDR3 is TGTGCCAGCAGCTTAAGCGGTCGAAGAGGGACCCAGTACTTC. This sequence encodes CASSLSGRRGTQYF. The variable domain in full, with the rest retrieved from reference TRBV7-2 and TRBJ2-5, is GAGVSQSPSNKVTEKGKDVELRCDPISGHTALYWYRQSLGQGLEFLIYFQGNSAPDKSGLPSDRFSAERTGGSVSTLTIQRTQQEDSAVYLCASSLSGRRGTQYFGPGTRLLVL.

The V call is TRBV11-2, the J call TRBJ2-1; D is possibly TRBD2 (5 bases). The germline V gene encodes CDR1 SGHAT and CDR2 FQNNGV. This CDR3 comprises 16 residues. V lost 5 bases and J lost 5, with 19 bases in between. CDR3 in DNA: TGTGCCAGCAGCCCCCGCCCGGGAATGGTCCACAATGAGCAGTTCTTC. Its translation: CASSPRPGMVHNEQFF.

The chain is built from TRBV28 and TRBJ2-7, with D maybe TRBD1 (7 bases). The CDR3 loop spans 14 amino acids. Trimming pared 6 bases from V and 2 bases from J, leaving 14 bases between. Germline CDR1 MDHEN, CDR2 SYDVKM. The CDR3 region has the DNA TGTGCCAGCAGGCCAGGGGGGCCACCCTACGAGCAGTACTTC. Its translation: CASRPGGPPYEQYF.

The rearrangement links TRBV19 to TRBJ2-1, with 7 nucleotides matching TRBD1. Looked up from germline, CDR1 is LNHDA and CDR2 is SQIVND (reference sequence). The CDR3 sequence is 14 residues long. Trimming at V came to 4 bases and at J to 8 bases, leaving 8 bases not matched to a gene. CDR3 region: CASSSTGAKDEQFF. CDR3 coding DNA: TGTGCCAGTAGTAGTACAGGGGCGAAGGATGAGCAGTTCTTC.

The chain uses TRBV6-5 and TRBJ2-7, with D unclear. CDR1 is MNHEY, CDR2 SVGAGI, per germline. V lost 5 bases and J lost 2, with 16 bases in between. This CDR3 contains 15 residues. The CDR3 spells CASSPRVDFTYEQYF. The DNA of the CDR3 is TGTGCCAGCAGTCCCCGGGTCGACTTTACCTACGAGCAGTACTTC.

This rearrangement joins TRBV5-1 to TRBJ2-2; D ambiguous. V shed 4 bases and J shed 0 bases, with 10 bases lying between them. The germline V gene has CDR1 SGHRS and CDR2 YFSETQ. This CDR3 region has 15 residues. The CDR3 DNA is TGCGCCAGCAGCATGGCACGGCCGAACACCGGGGAGCTGTTTTTT. It translates to CASSMARPNTGELFF.

This clonotype was recorded a few times. This chain joins TRBV10-3 and TRBJ2-1, with TRBD2 matching over 9 bases. Germline lookup yields CDR1 ENHRY and CDR2 SYGVKD. The trim removed 1 base at V and 7 bases at J, leaving 5 bases unmatched. This CDR3 spans 15 amino acids. The CDR3 spells CAISEFGGGENEQFF. The CDR3, as DNA: TGTGCCATCAGTGAGTTTGGCGGGGGGGAGAATGAGCAGTTCTTC.

The J gene is TRBJ2-1, the V gene TRBV20-1; 8 positions match TRBD2. Germline trimming cut 0 bases from V and 13 bases from J; bases unmatched to any gene: 11. The CDR3 has 14 amino acids. Germline V gives CDR1 DFQATT, CDR2 SNEGSKA (reference sequence). The CDR3 reads CSARERRTSLVQFF. For the CDR3, the DNA is TGCAGTGCTAGAGAGCGGAGGACTAGCCTAGTACAGTTCTTC.

This clonotype has just a few counts. The rearrangement uses TRBV2 and TRBJ1-5, with unresolved D. Trimming took 2 bases from V and 0 from J, leaving 8 bases between them. CDR3 length: 15 amino acids. The germline V gene encodes CDR1 SNHLY and CDR2 FYNNEI. CDR3 DNA sequence: TGTGCCAGCAGTGAATCTAAGGGTAGCAATCAGCCCCAGCATTTT. Its translation: CASSESKGSNQPQHF. The full variable domain, rest sourced from reference TRBV2 and TRBJ1-5, is EPEVTQTPSHQVTQMGQEVILRCVPISNHLYFYWYRQILGQKVEFLVSFYNNEISEKSEIFDDQFSVERPDGSNFTLKIRSTKLEDSAMYFCASSESKGSNQPQHFGDGTRLSIL.

Comment on this clonotype: A much larger clone lies a single base off, so this may be a read error. The chain uses TRBV28 and TRBJ2-5, with 7 bases lining up with TRBD1. The J call may not be correct, given that the DNA end is closer to TRBJ2-7. This CDR3 is built from 13 residues. CDR1 is MDHEN and CDR2 is SYDVKM in the germline V gene. The DNA for the CDR3 is TGTGTCAGCTCCGGACAGGCCCTCGTCGAGCAGTACTTC. The encoded protein is CVSSGQALVEQYF.

The table lists this clonotype with a few counts. The chain couples TRBV28 to TRBJ2-1; D remains ambiguous. The CDR3 covers 12 residues. Trimming pared 10 bases from V and 0 bases from J, leaving 7 bases between. Per the germline V gene, CDR1 is MDHEN and CDR2 is SYDVKM. The CDR3 nucleotides are TGTGCCACCACAAGCTCCTACAATGAGCAGTTCTTC. It is translated as CATTSSYNEQFF.

This clonotype was found many times. The CDR3 spells CASSYDRAKNIQYF. CDR3 bases: TGTGCCAGCAGTTACGACAGGGCCAAAAACATTCAGTACTTC. V usage is TRBV6-5 and J usage is TRBJ2-4; maybe TRBD1 (6 bases). From germline, CDR1 is MNHEY and CDR2 SVGAGI. The length of the CDR3 is 14 residues. V was pared by 2 bases and J by 1 base, with 6 bases between.

As concerns this clonotype: A much larger clone differs from this one at a single base, so this may be a read error. The V call is TRBV28, the J call TRBJ2-7; D unclear. This CDR3 region has 11 residues. Germline V gene sequence: CDR1 MDHEN, CDR2 SYDVKM. Trimming removed 6 bases at V and 6 bases at J, with 9 bases between. The CDR3 bases are TGTGCCAGCAGGTCTGGGATCGAGCAGTACTTC. Amino acids: CASRSGIEQYF.

Notes on this clonotype: A junction boundary mismatches the germline segment, possibly from a read error. This chain links TRBV20-1 with TRBJ2-3, with 14 nucleotides matching TRBD2. Germline CDR1 and CDR2: DFQATT and SNEGSKA (reference sequence). The CDR3 has 17 amino acids. The CDR3 protein is CSVRDPGTSGRADMQYF. The DNA of the CDR3 is TGCAGTGTTAGGGACCCTGGGACTAGCGGGAGAGCAGATATGCAGTATTTT.

V is TRBV7-2 and J is TRBJ2-5; 12 nucleotides line up with TRBD2. The CDR3 loop spans 18 amino acids. Germline V gene data show CDR1 as SGHTA and CDR2 as FQGNSA. The trim removed 5 bases at V and 5 bases at J, leaving 15 bases unmatched. This CDR3 is CASSNPLAGGPSGETQYF. The CDR3 nucleotides read TGTGCCAGCAGCAACCCTCTAGCGGGAGGGCCCTCAGGGGAGACCCAGTACTTC.

With respect to this clonotype: This may come from a read error, since a much larger clone is one base off. The CDR3 region is CASSGTGTPGADVLTF. In nucleotides, the CDR3 is TGTGCCAGCAGCGGGACAGGGACTCCTGGGGCCGACGTCCTGACTTTC. The V call is TRBV7-3, the J call TRBJ2-6; TRBD1 matches 9 bases. There are 16 residues in the CDR3. CDR1 SGHTA and CDR2 FQGTGA come from the germline V gene. Full variable domain (missing parts from reference TRBV7-3 and TRBJ2-6): GAGVSQTPSNKVTEKGKYVELRCDPISGHTALYWYRQSLGQGPEFLIYFQGTGAADDSGLPNDRFFAVRPEGSVSTLKIQRTERGDSAVYLCASSGTGTPGADVLTFGAGSRLTVL.

In this sample, this clonotype turned up a few times. The CDR3 spells CASSPTFPYEQYF. Written as DNA, the CDR3 is TGTGCCAGCAGTCCAACCTTCCCCTACGAGCAGTACTTC. The gene calls are TRBV28 and TRBJ2-7; no reliable D call. The CDR3 consists of 13 residues. V lost 5 bases and J lost 2, with 10 bases in between. Germline V gene lookup returns CDR1 MDHEN and CDR2 SYDVKM. The full variable domain, its missing parts supplied by reference TRBV28 and TRBJ2-7, is DVKVTQSSRYLVKRTGEKVFLECVQDMDHENMFWYRQDPGLGLRLIYFSYDVKMKEKGDIPEGYSVSREKKERFSLILESASTNQTSMYLCASSPTFPYEQYFGPGTRLTVT.

The CDR3 DNA is TGCAGCGTTGTTATGAGTGGACAGGGGACTTCCTACGAGCAGTACTTC. It codes for CSVVMSGQGTSYEQYF. The chain carries TRBV29-1 and TRBJ2-7; 9 bases are shared with TRBD1. Germline CDR1 reads SQVTM; CDR2 reads ANQGSEA. The CDR3 contains 16 residues. The V segment lost 4 bases and the J segment 1 base; nucleotides outside the gene matches: 11.

This clonotype has a count of ten or more. This chain uses TRBV5-1 with TRBJ2-3; possible D gene TRBD1, 6 bases. The CDR3 has 14 residues. In germline, CDR1 is SGHRS, CDR2 YFSETQ. V was shortened by 3 bases and J by 6 bases, with 14 bases between the two germline ends. The CDR3 DNA reads TGCGCCAGCAGCTCCAGCTCAGGGGCGGATACGCAGTATTTT. Protein sequence: CASSSSSGADTQYF.

This sequence joins TRBV12-3 or TRBV12-4 and TRBJ1-3; D not resolved. Trimming pared 6 bases from V and 2 bases from J, leaving 11 bases between. This CDR3 has 14 amino acids. For the CDR3, the DNA is TGTGCCAGCAGAGATGACTCTACTGGAAACACCATATATTTT. Translated, it gives CASRDDSTGNTIYF.

This clonotype was counted between two and nine times. V gene TRBV6-5 combines with J gene TRBJ1-1; 7 nucleotides align to TRBD1. Germline CDR1 is MNHEY and CDR2 is SVGAGI. The CDR3 loop spans 14 amino acids. V dropped 6 bases and J dropped 5; count of bases not matched to a gene: 9. CDR3 DNA: TGTGCCAGCAGGGAGGGGGCGCGAGGGACTGAAGCTTTCTTT. Encoded protein: CASREGARGTEAFF.

This clonotype has more than one count but fewer than ten. The V and J genes are TRBV7-2 and TRBJ1-3; D is perhaps TRBD1 (5 bases). CDR1 and CDR2 from the germline V gene are SGHTA and FQGNSA. V was cut by 8 bases and J by 2 bases, with 13 bases left in between. The CDR3 has 14 amino acids. The CDR3 loop is CASGTPGAGNTIYF. The CDR3 nucleotides read TGTGCCAGCGGGACCCCTGGGGCTGGAAACACCATATATTTT.

The chain joins TRBV28 to TRBJ2-3; D perhaps matches TRBD2 (7 bases). The CDR3 length is 18 residues. Trimming removed 7 bases from V and 1 base from J, with 24 bases in between. Per germline, CDR1 MDHEN and CDR2 SYDVKM. CDR3 region: CASITRGGRGGGTDTQYF. The CDR3 DNA follows: TGTGCCAGCATCACGAGGGGGGGCCGCGGGGGTGGCACAGATACGCAGTATTTT.

This clonotype came up a few times. The chain carries TRBV7-8 and TRBJ1-4; 9 nucleotides match TRBD1. The CDR3 consists of 13 residues. CDR1 SGHVS and CDR2 FQNEAQ come from the germline V gene. The V segment lost 5 bases and the J segment 8 bases; nucleotides outside the gene matches: 3. CDR3 loop: CASSQDRGEKLFF. The CDR3 coding sequence is TGTGCCAGCAGCCAGGACAGGGGAGAAAAACTGTTTTTT.